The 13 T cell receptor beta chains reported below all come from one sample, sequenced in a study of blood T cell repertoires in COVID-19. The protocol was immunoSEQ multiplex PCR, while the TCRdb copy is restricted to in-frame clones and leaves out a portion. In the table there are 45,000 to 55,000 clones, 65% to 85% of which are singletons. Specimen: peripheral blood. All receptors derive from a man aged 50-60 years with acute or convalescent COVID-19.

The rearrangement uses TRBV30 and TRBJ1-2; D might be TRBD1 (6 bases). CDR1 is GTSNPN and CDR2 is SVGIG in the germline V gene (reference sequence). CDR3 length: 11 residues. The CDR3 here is CASGASYGYTF. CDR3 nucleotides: TGTGCGTCAGGGGCCTCTTACGGCTACACCTTC.

CDR3 coding DNA: TGTGCCAGCAGCTTAGTGGCAGGATTGAAAGAGACCCAGTACTTC. It yields the protein CASSLVAGLKETQYF. The V gene is TRBV7-6, the J gene TRBJ2-5; D uncertain. The CDR3 totals 15 residues. Trimming removed 1 base from V and 3 bases from J, with 12 bases in between. CDR1 is SGHVS, CDR2 FNYEAQ, per germline. Full variable domain (missing parts from reference TRBV7-6 and TRBJ2-5): GAGVSQSPRYKVTKRGQDVALRCDPISGHVSLYWYRQALGQGPEFLTYFNYEAQQDKSGLPNDRFSAERPEGSISTLTIQRTEQRDSAMYRCASSLVAGLKETQYFGPGTRLLVL.

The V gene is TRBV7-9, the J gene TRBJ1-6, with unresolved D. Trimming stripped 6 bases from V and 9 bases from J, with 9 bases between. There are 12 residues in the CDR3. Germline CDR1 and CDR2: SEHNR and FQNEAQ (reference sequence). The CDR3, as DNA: TGTGCCAGCAGGATACAGAGTTCACCCCTCCACTTT. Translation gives CASRIQSSPLHF.

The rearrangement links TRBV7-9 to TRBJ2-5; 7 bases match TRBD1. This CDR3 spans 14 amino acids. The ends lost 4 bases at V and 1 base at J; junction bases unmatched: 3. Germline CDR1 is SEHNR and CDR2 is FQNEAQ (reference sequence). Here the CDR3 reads CASSWGTAQETQYF. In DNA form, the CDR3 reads TGTGCCAGCAGCTGGGGGACAGCCCAAGAGACCCAGTACTTC.

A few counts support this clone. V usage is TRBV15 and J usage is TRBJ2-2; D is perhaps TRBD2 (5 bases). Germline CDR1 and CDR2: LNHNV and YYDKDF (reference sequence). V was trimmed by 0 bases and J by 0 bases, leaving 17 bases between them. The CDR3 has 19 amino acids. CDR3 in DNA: TGTGCCACCAGCAGAGATACGGGGTCCCATACTACGAACACCGGGGAGCTGTTTTTT. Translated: CATSRDTGSHTTNTGELFF.

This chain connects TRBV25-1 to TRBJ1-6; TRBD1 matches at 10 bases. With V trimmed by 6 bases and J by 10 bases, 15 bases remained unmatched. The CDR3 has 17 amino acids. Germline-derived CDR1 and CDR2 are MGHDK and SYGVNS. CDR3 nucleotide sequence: TGTGCCAGCAGCCCCGGACTCGGGACAGGGGTGGAATCACCCCTCCACTTT. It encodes CASSPGLGTGVESPLHF.

The CDR3 DNA reads as TGTGCCAGCAGCCTCTATAATCAGCCCCAGCATTTT. Translated, it gives CASSLYNQPQHF. This chain joins TRBV7-9 and TRBJ1-5; D gene unclear. Germline V lookup: CDR1 SEHNR, CDR2 FQNEAQ (reference sequence). Between the trimmed V and J ends, which lost 5 bases and 4 bases, there was a span of 6 bases. CDR3 length equals 12 residues.

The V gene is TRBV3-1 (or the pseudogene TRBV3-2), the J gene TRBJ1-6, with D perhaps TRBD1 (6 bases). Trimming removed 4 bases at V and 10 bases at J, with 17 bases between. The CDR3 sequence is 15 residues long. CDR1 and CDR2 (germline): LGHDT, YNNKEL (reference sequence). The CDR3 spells CASSPETRGRSPLHF. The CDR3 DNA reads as TGTGCCAGCAGCCCCGAGACCAGGGGAAGGTCACCCCTCCACTTT.

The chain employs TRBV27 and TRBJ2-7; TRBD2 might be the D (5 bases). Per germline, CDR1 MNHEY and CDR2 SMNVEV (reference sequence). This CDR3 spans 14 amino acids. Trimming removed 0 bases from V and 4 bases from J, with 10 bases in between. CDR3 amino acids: CASSLSRTSYEQYF. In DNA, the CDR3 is TGTGCCAGCAGTTTATCGCGGACTTCTTACGAGCAGTACTTC.

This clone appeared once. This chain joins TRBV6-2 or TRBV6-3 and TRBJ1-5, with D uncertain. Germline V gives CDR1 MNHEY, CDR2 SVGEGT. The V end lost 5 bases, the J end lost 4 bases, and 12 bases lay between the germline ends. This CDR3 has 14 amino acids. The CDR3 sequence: CASSTRASNQPQHF. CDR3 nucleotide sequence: TGTGCCAGCAGTACCCGAGCCTCAAATCAGCCCCAGCATTTT.

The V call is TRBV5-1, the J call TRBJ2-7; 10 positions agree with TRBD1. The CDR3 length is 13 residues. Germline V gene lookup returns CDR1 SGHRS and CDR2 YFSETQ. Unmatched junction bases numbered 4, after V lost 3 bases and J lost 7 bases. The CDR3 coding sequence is TGCGCCAGCAGCTCGGGACAGGGGATTGAGCAGTACTTC. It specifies CASSSGQGIEQYF.

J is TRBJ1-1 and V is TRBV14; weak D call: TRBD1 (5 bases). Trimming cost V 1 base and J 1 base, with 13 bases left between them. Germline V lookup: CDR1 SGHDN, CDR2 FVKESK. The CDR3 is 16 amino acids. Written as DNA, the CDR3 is TGTGCCAGCAGCCAAGGGTTATCCAGGGCGAACACTGAAGCTTTCTTT. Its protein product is CASSQGLSRANTEAFF.

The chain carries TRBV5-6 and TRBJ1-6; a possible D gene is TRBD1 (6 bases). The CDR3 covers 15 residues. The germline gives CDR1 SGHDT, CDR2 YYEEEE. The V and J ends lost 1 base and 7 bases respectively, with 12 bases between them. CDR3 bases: TGTGCCAGCAGCTTGTTTCAGGGGACGAATTCACCCCTCCACTTT. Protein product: CASSLFQGTNSPLHF.